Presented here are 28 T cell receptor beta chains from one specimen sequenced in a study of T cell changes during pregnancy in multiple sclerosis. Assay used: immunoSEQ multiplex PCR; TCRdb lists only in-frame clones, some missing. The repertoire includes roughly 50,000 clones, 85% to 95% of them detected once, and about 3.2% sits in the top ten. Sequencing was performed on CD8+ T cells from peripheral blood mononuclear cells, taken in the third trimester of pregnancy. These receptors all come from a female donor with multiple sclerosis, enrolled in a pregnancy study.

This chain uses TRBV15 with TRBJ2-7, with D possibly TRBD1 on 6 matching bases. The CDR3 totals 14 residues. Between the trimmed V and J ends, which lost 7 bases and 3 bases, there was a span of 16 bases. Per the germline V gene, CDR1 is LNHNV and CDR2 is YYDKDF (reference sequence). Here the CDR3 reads CATKVAGENYEQYF. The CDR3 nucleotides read TGTGCCACCAAGGTCGCAGGGGAAAACTACGAGCAGTACTTC.

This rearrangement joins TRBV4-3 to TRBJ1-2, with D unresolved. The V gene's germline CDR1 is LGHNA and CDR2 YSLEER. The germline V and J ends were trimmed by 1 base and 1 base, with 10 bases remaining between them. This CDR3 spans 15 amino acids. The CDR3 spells CASSQGYGVNYGYTF. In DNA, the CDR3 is TGCGCCAGCAGCCAAGGATACGGAGTTAACTATGGCTACACCTTC.

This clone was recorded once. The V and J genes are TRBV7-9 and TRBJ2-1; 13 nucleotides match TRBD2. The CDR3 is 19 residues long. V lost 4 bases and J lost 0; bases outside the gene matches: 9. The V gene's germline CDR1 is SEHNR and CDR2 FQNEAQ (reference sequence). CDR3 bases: TGTGCCAGCAGCTCCCCGACTAGCGGGAGGTCAAGCTCCTACAATGAGCAGTTCTTC. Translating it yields CASSSPTSGRSSSYNEQFF.

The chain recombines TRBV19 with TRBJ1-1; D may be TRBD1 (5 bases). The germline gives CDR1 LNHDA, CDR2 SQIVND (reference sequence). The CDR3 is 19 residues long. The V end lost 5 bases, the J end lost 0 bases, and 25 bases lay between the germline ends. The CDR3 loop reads CASSPLEDISSLLNTEAFF. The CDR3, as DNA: TGTGCCAGTAGTCCCCTAGAGGACATCTCTTCCTTGCTGAACACTGAAGCTTTCTTT.

CDR3 region: CASSLPRGRGTGELFF. DNA of the CDR3: TGTGCCAGCAGCTTACCGCGCGGGAGAGGGACCGGGGAGCTGTTTTTT. The chain couples TRBV7-9 to TRBJ2-2; 7 bases map to TRBD2. Looked up from germline, CDR1 is SEHNR and CDR2 is FQNEAQ (reference sequence). V lost 2 bases and J lost 5; bases outside the gene matches: 8. CDR3 length: 16 residues. Together with reference TRBV7-9 and TRBJ2-2, the CDR3 gives the full variable domain: DTGVSQNPRHKITKRGQNVTFRCDPISEHNRLYWYRQTLGQGPEFLTYFQNEAQLEKSRLLSDRFSAERPKGSFSTLEIQRTEQGDSAMYLCASSLPRGRGTGELFFGEGSRLTVL.

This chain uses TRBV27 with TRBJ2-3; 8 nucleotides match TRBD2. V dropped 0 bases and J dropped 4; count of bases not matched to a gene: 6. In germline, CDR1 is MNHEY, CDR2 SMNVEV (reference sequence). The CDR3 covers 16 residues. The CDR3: CASSLSPGTRADTQYF. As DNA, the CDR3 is TGTGCCAGCAGTTTATCCCCCGGGACTAGGGCAGATACGCAGTATTTT.

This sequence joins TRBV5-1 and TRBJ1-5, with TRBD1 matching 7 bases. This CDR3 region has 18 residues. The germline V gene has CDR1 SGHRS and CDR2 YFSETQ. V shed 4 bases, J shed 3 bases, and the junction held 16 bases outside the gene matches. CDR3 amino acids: CASSPGTGEPPYNQPQHF. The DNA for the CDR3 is TGCGCCAGCAGCCCGGGAACAGGGGAACCCCCTTACAATCAGCCCCAGCATTTT.

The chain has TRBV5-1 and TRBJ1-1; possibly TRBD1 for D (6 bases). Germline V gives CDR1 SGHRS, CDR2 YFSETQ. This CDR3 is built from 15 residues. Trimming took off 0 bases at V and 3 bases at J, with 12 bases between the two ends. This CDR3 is CASSLEGELDTEAFF. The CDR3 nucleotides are TGCGCCAGCAGCTTGGAGGGGGAACTGGACACTGAAGCTTTCTTT.

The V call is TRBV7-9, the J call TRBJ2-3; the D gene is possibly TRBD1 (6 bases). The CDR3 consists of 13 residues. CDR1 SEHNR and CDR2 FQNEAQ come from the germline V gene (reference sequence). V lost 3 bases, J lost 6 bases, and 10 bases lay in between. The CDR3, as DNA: TGTGCCAGCAGCTTGGTTCAGGGGGATACGCAGTATTTT. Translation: CASSLVQGDTQYF.

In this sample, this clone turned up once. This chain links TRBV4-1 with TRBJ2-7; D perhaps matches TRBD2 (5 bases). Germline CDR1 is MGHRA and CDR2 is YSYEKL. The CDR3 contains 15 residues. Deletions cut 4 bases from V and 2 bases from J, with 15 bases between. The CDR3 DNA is TGCGCCAGCAGCCCCGGACGGGAAGGGACCTACGAGCAGTACTTC. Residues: CASSPGREGTYEQYF.

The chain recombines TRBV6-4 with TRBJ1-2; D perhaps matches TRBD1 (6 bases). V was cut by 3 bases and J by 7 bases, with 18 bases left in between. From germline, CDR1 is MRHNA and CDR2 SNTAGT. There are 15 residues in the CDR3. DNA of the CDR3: TGTGCCAGCAGTGAAGGGGAACAGGGTGTTGCTGGCTACACCTTC. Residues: CASSEGEQGVAGYTF.

This CDR3 is CASSVGHTSNNEQFF. CDR3 nucleotide sequence: TGTGCCAGCAGCGTTGGGCACACCAGCAACAATGAGCAGTTCTTC. The chain is built from TRBV9 and TRBJ2-1; D remains unclear. Trimming pared 2 bases from V and 5 bases from J, leaving 14 bases between. Germline V gene sequence: CDR1 SGDLS, CDR2 YYNGEE. The CDR3 is 15 amino acids. The full variable domain, its missing parts supplied by reference TRBV9 and TRBJ2-1, is DSGVTQTPKHLITATGQRVTLRCSPRSGDLSVYWYQQSLDQGLQFLIQYYNGEERAKGNILERFSAQQFPDLHSELNLSSLELGDSALYFCASSVGHTSNNEQFFGPGTRLTVL.

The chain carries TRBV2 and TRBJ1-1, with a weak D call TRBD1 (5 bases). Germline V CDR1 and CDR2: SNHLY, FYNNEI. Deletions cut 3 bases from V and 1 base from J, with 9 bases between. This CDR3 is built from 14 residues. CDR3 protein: CASSEYGGNTEAFF. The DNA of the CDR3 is TGTGCCAGCAGTGAGTACGGGGGGAACACTGAAGCTTTCTTT.

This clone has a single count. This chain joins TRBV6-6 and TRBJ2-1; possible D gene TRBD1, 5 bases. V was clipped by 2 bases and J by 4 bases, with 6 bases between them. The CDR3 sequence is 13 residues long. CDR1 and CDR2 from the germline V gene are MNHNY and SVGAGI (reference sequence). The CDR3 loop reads CASSYGAYNEQFF. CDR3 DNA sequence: TGTGCCAGCAGTTACGGGGCTTACAATGAGCAGTTCTTC.

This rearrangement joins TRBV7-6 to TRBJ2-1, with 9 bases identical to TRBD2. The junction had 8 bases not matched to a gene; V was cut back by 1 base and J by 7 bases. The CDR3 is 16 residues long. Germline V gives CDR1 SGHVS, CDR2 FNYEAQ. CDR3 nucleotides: TGTGCCAGCAGCTTAGGTTCGCGGGGGGGAAGGAATGAGCAGTTCTTC. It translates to CASSLGSRGGRNEQFF.

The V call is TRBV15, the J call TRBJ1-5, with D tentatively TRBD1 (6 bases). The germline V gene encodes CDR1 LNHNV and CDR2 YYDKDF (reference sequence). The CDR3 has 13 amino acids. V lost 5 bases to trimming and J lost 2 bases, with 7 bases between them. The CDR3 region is CATSPGGNQPQHF. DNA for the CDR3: TGTGCCACCAGCCCAGGGGGCAATCAGCCCCAGCATTTT.

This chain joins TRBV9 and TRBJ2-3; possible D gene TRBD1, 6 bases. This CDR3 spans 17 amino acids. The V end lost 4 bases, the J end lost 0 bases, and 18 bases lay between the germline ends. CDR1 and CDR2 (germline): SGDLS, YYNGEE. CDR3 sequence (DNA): TGTGCCAGCAGCTTAGGGTCCGGGACAAAAAGCACAGATACGCAGTATTTT. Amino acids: CASSLGSGTKSTDTQYF.

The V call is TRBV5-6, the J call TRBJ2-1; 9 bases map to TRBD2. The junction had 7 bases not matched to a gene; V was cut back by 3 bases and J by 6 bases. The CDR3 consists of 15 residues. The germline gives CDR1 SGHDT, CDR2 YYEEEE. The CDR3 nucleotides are TGTGCCAGCAGCTCCCCGGGACTAGCTCCCAATGAGCAGTTCTTC. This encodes CASSSPGLAPNEQFF.

The CDR3 reads CASSSYSGYGYTF. CDR3 sequence (DNA): TGTGCCAGCAGCTCCTATTCGGGCTATGGCTACACCTTC. This chain joins TRBV11-3 and TRBJ1-2; D uncertain. The CDR3 length is 13 residues. V was trimmed by 4 bases and J by 4 bases, leaving 10 bases between them. Germline-derived CDR1 and CDR2 are SGHNT and YENEEA. The full variable domain, completed using reference TRBV11-3 and TRBJ1-2, is EAGVVQSPRYKIIEKKQPVAFWCNPISGHNTLYWYLQNLGQGPELLIRYENEEAVDDSQLPKDRFSAERLKGVDSTLKIQPAELGDSAVYLCASSSYSGYGYTFGSGTRLTVV.

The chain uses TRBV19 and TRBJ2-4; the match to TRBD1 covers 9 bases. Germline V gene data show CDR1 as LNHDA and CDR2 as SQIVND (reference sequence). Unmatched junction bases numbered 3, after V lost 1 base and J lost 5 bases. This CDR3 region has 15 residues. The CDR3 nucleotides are TGTGCCAGTAGTATAGGAGGGGACAGGGAAAACATTCAGTACTTC. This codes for CASSIGGDRENIQYF.

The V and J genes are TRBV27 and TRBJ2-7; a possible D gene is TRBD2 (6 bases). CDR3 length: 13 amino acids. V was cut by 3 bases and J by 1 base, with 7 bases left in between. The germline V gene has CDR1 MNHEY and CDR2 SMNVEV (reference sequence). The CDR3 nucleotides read TGTGCCAGCAGTTTGGGGGGATCCTACGAGCAGTACTTC. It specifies CASSLGGSYEQYF.

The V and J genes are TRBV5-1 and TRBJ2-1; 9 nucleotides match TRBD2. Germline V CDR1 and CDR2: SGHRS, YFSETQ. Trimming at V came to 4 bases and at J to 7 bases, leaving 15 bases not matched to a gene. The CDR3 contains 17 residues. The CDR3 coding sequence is TGCGCCAGCAGCCCCGGTCCGGGGACTAGCATTGAGAATGAGCAGTTCTTC. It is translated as CASSPGPGTSIENEQFF.

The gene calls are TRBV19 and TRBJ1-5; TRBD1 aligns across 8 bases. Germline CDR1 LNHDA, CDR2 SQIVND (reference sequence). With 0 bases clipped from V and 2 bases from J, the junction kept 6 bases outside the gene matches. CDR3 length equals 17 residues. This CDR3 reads CASSIDLRGQGNQPQHF. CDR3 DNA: TGTGCCAGTAGTATAGATCTAAGGGGACAGGGCAATCAGCCCCAGCATTTT.

The CDR3 loop is CASSSDGGRTDTQYF. CDR3 in DNA: TGTGCCAGCAGCAGCGATGGGGGCCGCACAGATACGCAGTATTTT. This chain uses TRBV21-1 with TRBJ2-3; the table's D call of TRBD1 was not tested on the DNA. TRBV21-1 has pseudogene status. This CDR3 region has 15 residues.

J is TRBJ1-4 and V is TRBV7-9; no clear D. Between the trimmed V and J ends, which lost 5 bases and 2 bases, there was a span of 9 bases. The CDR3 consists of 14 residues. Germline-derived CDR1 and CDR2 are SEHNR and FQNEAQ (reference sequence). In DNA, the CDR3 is TGTGCCAGCAGCCCGGAGGCGACTAATGAAAAACTGTTTTTT. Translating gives CASSPEATNEKLFF.

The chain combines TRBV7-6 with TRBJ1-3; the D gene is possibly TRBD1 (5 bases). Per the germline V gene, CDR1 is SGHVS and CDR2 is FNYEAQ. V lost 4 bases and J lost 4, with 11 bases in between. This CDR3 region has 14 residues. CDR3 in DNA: TGTGCCAGCAGCTCCAGGACACTGGGAAACACCATATATTTT. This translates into CASSSRTLGNTIYF.

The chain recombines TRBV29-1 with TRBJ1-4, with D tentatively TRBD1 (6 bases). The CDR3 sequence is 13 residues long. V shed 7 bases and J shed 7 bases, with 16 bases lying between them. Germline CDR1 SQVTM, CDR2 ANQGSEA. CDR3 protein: CSGTSGGGEKLFF. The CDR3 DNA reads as TGCAGCGGTACGTCGGGAGGGGGTGAAAAACTGTTTTTT.

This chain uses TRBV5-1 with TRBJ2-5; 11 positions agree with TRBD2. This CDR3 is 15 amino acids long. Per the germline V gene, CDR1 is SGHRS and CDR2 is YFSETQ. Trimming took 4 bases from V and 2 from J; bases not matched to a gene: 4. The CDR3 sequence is CASSPSGGKQETQYF. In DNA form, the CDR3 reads TGCGCCAGCAGCCCTAGCGGGGGGAAACAAGAGACCCAGTACTTC.